This T cell receptor beta chain stems from a study of early T cells in non-severe SARS-CoV-2 infection. Study-wide results and limits: Clonotype matching in VDJdb favored anti-spike CD8 responses and did not capture private and CD4 specificities.

Trimming left V 0 bases short and J 3 bases short, with 12 bases between. The CDR3 loop spans 15 amino acids. The germline V gene encodes CDR1 SGHDT and CDR2 YYEEEE. This clonotype was seen at least ten times. Its antigen remains unidentified. Unique molecular identifiers were attached to individual cDNA molecules. TCRdb re-analysed the 5' RACE reads in MiXCR, keeping a single row per CDR3 protein. The sample contains about 66,000 distinct CDR3 sequences, around 9% of which appear only once. The chain carries TRBV5-6 and TRBJ2-5, with D tentatively TRBD1 (6 bases). The TCR comes from an adult who was a healthcare worker with PCR-confirmed SARS-CoV-2 infection or an uninfected control (not recorded which). Sample: whole blood. Here the CDR3 reads CASSLARQGKETQYF. The CDR3 nucleotides are TGTGCCAGCAGCTTGGCCAGGCAGGGGAAAGAGACCCAGTACTTC.